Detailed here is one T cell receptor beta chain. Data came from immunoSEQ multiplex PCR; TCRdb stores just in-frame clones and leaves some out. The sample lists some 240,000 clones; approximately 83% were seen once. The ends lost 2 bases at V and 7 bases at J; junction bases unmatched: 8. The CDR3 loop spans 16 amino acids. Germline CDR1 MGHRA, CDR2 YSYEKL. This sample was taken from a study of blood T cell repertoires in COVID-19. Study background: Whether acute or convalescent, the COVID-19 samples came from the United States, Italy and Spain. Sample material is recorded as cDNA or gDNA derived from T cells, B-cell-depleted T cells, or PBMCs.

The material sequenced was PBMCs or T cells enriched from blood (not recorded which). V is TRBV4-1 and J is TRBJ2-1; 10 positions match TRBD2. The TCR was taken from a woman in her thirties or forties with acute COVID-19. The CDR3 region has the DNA TGCGCCAGCAGCCAACCGGGACTAGCGCGCCAAAATGAGCAGTTCTTC. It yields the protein CASSQPGLARQNEQFF.